This is a list of T cell receptor beta chains from one sample in a study of blood T cells in healthy people across ages. TCRdb redid the calling of the 5' RACE reads with MiXCR, one entry per CDR3 protein. The repertoire holds approximately 810,000 distinct CDR3 sequences, with roughly 40% as singletons. The sequenced material came from blood. The receptors originated from a man younger than 35 in good health. Both conserved end residues are part of each CDR3. A D gene is named only where the DNA matches it firmly. The size field is filled for only some rows; it gives once, few, many or a size class.

size	V	D	J	DNA	CDR3
once	TRBV7-2	.	TRBJ2-5	TGTGCCAGCAGCCAACAGGGCTGGGTAGAGACCCAGTACTTC	CASSQQGWVETQYF
many	TRBV7-2	TRBD1	TRBJ2-5	TGTGCCAGCAGCCTGGGACAGGTCACGACCCAGTACTTC	CASSLGQVTTQYF
few	TRBV5-1	TRBD1	TRBJ2-7	TGCGCCAGCAGCTTGGGGCGTACAGGGGACCTTCGGTCTTACGAGCAGTACTTC	CASSLGRTGDLRSYEQYF
.	TRBV27	.	TRBJ2-7	TGTGCCTGCAGTTTCGGGGGGCCGAACGAGCAGTACTTC	CACSFGGPNEQYF
few	TRBV5-1	.	TRBJ2-3	TGCGCCAGCAGCCGTGCCGGAAATGCAGATACGCAGTATTTT	CASSRAGNADTQYF
.	TRBV4-3	.	TRBJ1-4	TGCGCCAGCAGCCAAAGTCGGGCAGCAACTAATGAAAAACTGTTTTTT	CASSQSRAATNEKLFF
.	TRBV29-1	.	TRBJ2-5	TGCAGCGTTGACAGAAACAATGAGCAGTACTTC	CSVDRNNEQYF
.	TRBV7-2	.	TRBJ2-2	TGTGCCAGCACCCCCACCGGCAATAAGAACACCGGGGAGCTGTTTTTT	CASTPTGNKNTGELFF
many	TRBV27	.	TRBJ1-2	TGTGCCAGCAGTTATAACAGCGCCTCGGGCTACACCTTC	CASSYNSASGYTF
.	TRBV6-2/TRBV6-3	.	TRBJ2-7	TGTGCCAGCACCTTAGGATTGACCTACGAGCAGTACTTC	CASTLGLTYEQYF
few	TRBV5-1	.	TRBJ2-1	TGCGCCAGCAGCATCCGACAATTTGAGGGCCTCTACAATGAGCAGTTCTTC	CASSIRQFEGLYNEQFF
.	TRBV7-2	.	TRBJ2-3	TGTGCCAGCAGCCCCAGGAAGGGAGATACGCAGTATTTT	CASSPRKGDTQYF
once	TRBV27	TRBD1	TRBJ1-5	TGTGCCAGCAGGCGACAGGGGGCGGGTAATCAGCCCCAGCATTTT	CASRRQGAGNQPQHF
.	TRBV28	.	TRBJ2-5	TGTGCCAGCAGTTTGGGCAGGGAAAAGACCCAGTACTTC	CASSLGREKTQYF
.	TRBV29-1	.	TRBJ2-7	TGCAGCGTTGAAGTCCTTGTGAGACTAGTCCCCCTCTCCTACGAGCAGTACTTC	CSVEVLVRLVPLSYEQYF
.	TRBV4-3	.	TRBJ2-5	TGCGCCAGCAGCCGAGATACGGACCCACAAGAGACCCAGTACTTC	CASSRDTDPQETQYF
.	TRBV5-1	TRBD1	TRBJ2-1	TGCGCCAGCAGTCGAATACCGGGACAGGGGGACAATGAGCAGTTCTTC	CASSRIPGQGDNEQFF
.	TRBV7-9	.	TRBJ2-3	TGTGCCAGCAGCTTAATCGTTCAGAGCACAGATACGCAGTATTTT	CASSLIVQSTDTQYF
many	TRBV6-6	.	TRBJ2-3	TGTGCCAGCAGTCAGCGAACAGGGACGTTCGGAGATACGCAGTATTTT	CASSQRTGTFGDTQYF
many	TRBV10-3	.	TRBJ1-1	TGTGCCATCACCCTAACCCCGGGACGGGAGAACACTGAAGCTTTCTTT	CAITLTPGRENTEAFF
.	TRBV7-9	.	TRBJ1-2	TGTGCCAGCAGGACAGACTCACTAGTAGACCATGGCTACACCTTC	CASRTDSLVDHGYTF
few	TRBV4-2	TRBD1	TRBJ2-5	TGTGCCAGCAGCCATCCAGGACAGGAACAAGAGACCCAGTACTTC	CASSHPGQEQETQYF
few	TRBV2	TRBD2	TRBJ2-3	TGTGCCAGCAGACCCTTGAGCGGGGGCACAGATACGCAGTATTTT	CASRPLSGGTDTQYF
.	TRBV9	.	TRBJ2-5	TGTGCCGGCAGCGTTCGGGACGGCACGGAGACCCAGTACTTC	CAGSVRDGTETQYF
once	TRBV15	.	TRBJ2-7	TGTGCCACCAGCAGAGACAGGGTCTCCTACGAGCAGTACTTC	CATSRDRVSYEQYF
.	TRBV12-3/TRBV12-4	.	TRBJ2-3	TGTGCCAGCAGTTTAGATGTCTCATCCTCAGATACGCAGTATTTT	CASSLDVSSSDTQYF
many	TRBV20-1	TRBD1	TRBJ1-2	TGCAGTGCTAGAGTCACAGGGGGCAGTGGCTACACCTTC	CSARVTGGSGYTF
.	TRBV29-1	.	TRBJ2-4	TGCAGCGCCCAGGGAGGGGGCGGTGGCAAAAACATTCAGTACTTC	CSAQGGGGGKNIQYF
few	TRBV20-1	TRBD1	TRBJ1-4	TGCAGTGCTGCAGACAGGGGTTGGAGGGAAAAACTGTTTTTT	CSAADRGWREKLFF
.	TRBV7-9	.	TRBJ2-1	TGTGCCAGCAGCTTAGAGGGCGGCATCTACAATGAGCAGTTCTTC	CASSLEGGIYNEQFF
many	TRBV12-3/TRBV12-4	.	TRBJ2-5	TGTGCCAGCAGTCTACCCTCTTCCCGGGAGACCCAGTACTTC	CASSLPSSRETQYF
few	TRBV6-2/TRBV6-3	.	TRBJ2-5	TGTGCCAGCAGTTACTCCCGGGGGCTCGAAGAGACCCAGTACTTC	CASSYSRGLEETQYF
.	TRBV20-1	TRBD1	TRBJ2-7	TGCAGTGCTACCGACAGGGGGGTGTCCTACGAGCAGTACTTC	CSATDRGVSYEQYF
.	TRBV12-3/TRBV12-4	.	TRBJ1-2	TGTACCAGCACCTGGGGGTACTATGGCTACACCTTC	CTSTWGYYGYTF
few	TRBV3-1	TRBD2	TRBJ2-3	TGTGCCAGCAACGAGTGGGGGGGTACGCAGTATTTT	CASNEWGGTQYF
.	TRBV5-1	TRBD1	TRBJ2-6	TGCGCCAGCAGCTTGGCCTACTTTAGGACAGGGGGGTCTGGGGCCAACGTCCTGACTTTC	CASSLAYFRTGGSGANVLTF
few	TRBV2	.	TRBJ1-5	TGTGCCAGCAGTGAGTCCTGGGCCAGGAGCAATCAGCCCCAGCATTTT	CASSESWARSNQPQHF
.	TRBV19	.	TRBJ1-5	TGTGCCAGTAGTATTGTTCAGCCCCAGCATTTT	CASSIVQPQHF
few	TRBV28	.	TRBJ2-3	TGTGCCAGCGGCAAATCTAGCGCAGATACGCAGTATTTT	CASGKSSADTQYF
.	TRBV12-3/TRBV12-4	.	TRBJ2-7	TGTGCCAGCAGGTCTAGACACGATTTTAGTTCAGATGAGCAGTACTTC	CASRSRHDFSSDEQYF
.	TRBV15	TRBD1	TRBJ1-1	TGTGCCACCGCTACAGGGGACATGAACACTGAAGCTTTCTTT	CATATGDMNTEAFF
.	TRBV5-1	.	TRBJ2-7	TGTGCCAGCAGCCTCCGGGACGGTGTATCCTACAATGAGCAGTACTTC	CASSLRDGVSYNEQYF
few	TRBV12-5	.	TRBJ2-1	TGTGCTAGTGGTTTTCTAATTGGAGACAGGCAAATTCCGAGGGACAATGAGCAGTTCTTC	CASGFLIGDRQIPRDNEQFF
.	TRBV4-1	.	TRBJ2-7	TGCGCCAGCAGCCAAGTCTACCTGAATGAGCAGTACTTC	CASSQVYLNEQYF
few	TRBV20-1	.	TRBJ1-5	TGCAGTGCTATGCCCAGGACAAGCAATCAGCCCCAGCATTTT	CSAMPRTSNQPQHF
.	TRBV11-2	.	TRBJ2-5	TGTGCCAGCAGCTTAGATCCGACAAAGCAGACCCAGTACTTC	CASSLDPTKQTQYF
many	TRBV29-1	.	TRBJ1-1	TGCAGCGGGCTTCCGGGGCAGCGGAACACTGAAGCTTTCTTT	CSGLPGQRNTEAFF
.	TRBV20-1	.	TRBJ2-1	TGCAGTGGAACACTTCGGGGGCCCTCCCTCTACAATGAGCAGTTCTTC	CSGTLRGPSLYNEQFF
many	TRBV12-3/TRBV12-4	.	TRBJ1-5	TGTGCCAGCAGTTGGGATAGCAATCAGCCCCAGCATTTT	CASSWDSNQPQHF
many	TRBV2	.	TRBJ1-2	TGTGCCAGCAGTCGGCGACAGGACTATGGCTACACCTTC	CASSRRQDYGYTF
.	TRBV5-1	.	TRBJ2-3	TGCGCCAGCAGCAAGCCTACAGGGAATGGGCCAGATACGCAGTATTTT	CASSKPTGNGPDTQYF
.	TRBV28	.	TRBJ2-7	TGTGCCAGCACTCCTCCTGAGGGGGTCGAGCAGTACTTC	CASTPPEGVEQYF
.	TRBV6-2/TRBV6-3	TRBD1	TRBJ1-1	TGTGCCAGCAGTCGGGACAGGCCCCTGTTAGCTTTCTTT	CASSRDRPLLAFF
.	TRBV7-3	.	TRBJ2-2	TGTGCCAGCAGCCAACGACAGAACACCGGGGAGCTGTTTTTT	CASSQRQNTGELFF
few	TRBV7-2	TRBD1	TRBJ1-2	TGTGCCAGCAGCCCAGGGGGCATCGATGGCTACACCTTC	CASSPGGIDGYTF
many	TRBV4-1	.	TRBJ2-5	TGCGCCAGCAGCCAAGTGGGACTTCGGATAGAGACCCAGTACTTC	CASSQVGLRIETQYF
few	TRBV6-2/TRBV6-3	.	TRBJ1-1	TGTGCCAGCAGTTACTCTCACGAGCAGTTATCCACTGAAGCTTTCTTT	CASSYSHEQLSTEAFF
.	TRBV5-1	.	TRBJ2-2	TGCGCCAGCAGCTTTTTAGGGGGGTACACCGGGGAGCTGTTTTTT	CASSFLGGYTGELFF
few	TRBV4-1	TRBD1	TRBJ1-5	TGCGCCAGCAGCCAAGAAAGGACAGGGCGGCAGCCCCAGCATTTT	CASSQERTGRQPQHF
few	TRBV3-1	.	TRBJ2-1	TGTGCCAGCAGCCTACGTCCCGTGGCCGACAATGAGCAGTTCTTC	CASSLRPVADNEQFF